This T cell receptor (beta chain) is from a study of blood T cells in healthy people across ages. Extracted total RNA amounted to at least 6 micrograms for each sample. On this clonotype itself: What it binds is unknown.

This CDR3 has 16 residues. Between the trimmed V and J ends, which lost 0 bases and 7 bases, there was a span of 19 bases. Germline CDR1 SGHRS, CDR2 YFSETQ. A J-beta primer mix and a sample-barcoded 5' primer were used in a second PCR of about 7 to 12 cycles. TCRdb reanalysed the 5' RACE reads using MiXCR and keeps one entry per CDR3 protein. The table lists 1.2 million to 1.5 million distinct CDR3 sequences, approximately 40% of them singletons. Study-level findings and limits: There was a strong correlation between TCR beta diversity and naive T cell percentage.

The rearrangement joins TRBV5-1 to TRBJ1-1; unclear D gene. This receptor was taken from a woman aged 18 to 35 in good health. The specimen was blood. CDR3 protein: CASSLEAAPTASEAFF. CDR3 DNA sequence: TGCGCCAGCAGCTTGGAAGCGGCTCCTACCGCCAGTGAAGCTTTCTTT.